The clone carrying this T cell receptor beta chain has just one count. What it binds is not known. Reverse transcription of about 0.5 to 1 ug RNA was carried out with random hexamers. TCRdb re-called the immunoSEQ multiplex PCR reads with MiXCR, one entry per CDR3 protein. The sample carries 100,000 to 150,000 distinct CDR3 sequences, roughly 96% recorded once. The sample belongs to a study of CD8 T cells in Susac syndrome. Findings and limits, study-wide: The TCR sequencing and HLA analysis in the study involved a relatively small number of individuals, as the study acknowledged.

TCR beta sequencing was performed on blood CD8+ and CD4+ T cells. Negative isolation was applied to CD8+ and CD4+ T cells, and FACS enrichment was applied to TEMRA cells. The sequence came from a human donor in good health. Sequenced material: CD4+ T cells from PBMCs.

Here the CDR3 reads CSARDYRDGEQYF. The CDR3 coding sequence is TGCAGTGCTAGAGACTACAGGGATGGGGAGCAGTACTTC. The chain has TRBV20-1 and TRBJ2-7; D is perhaps TRBD1 (6 bases). The CDR3 covers 13 residues. CDR1 is DFQATT and CDR2 is SNEGSKA in the germline V gene (reference sequence). Trimming stripped 0 bases from V and 7 bases from J, with 13 bases between.